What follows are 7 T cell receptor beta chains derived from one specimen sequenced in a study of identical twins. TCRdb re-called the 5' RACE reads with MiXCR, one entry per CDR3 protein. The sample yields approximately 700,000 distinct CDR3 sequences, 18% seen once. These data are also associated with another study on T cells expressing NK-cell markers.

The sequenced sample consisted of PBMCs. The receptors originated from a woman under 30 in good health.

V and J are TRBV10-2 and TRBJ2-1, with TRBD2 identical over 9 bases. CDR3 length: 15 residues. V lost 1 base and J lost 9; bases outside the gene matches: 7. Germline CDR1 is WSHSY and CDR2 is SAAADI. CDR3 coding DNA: TGCGCCAGCAGTGAGTTGACTAGCGGCCGGGGTGAGCAGTTCTTC. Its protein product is CASSELTSGRGEQFF.

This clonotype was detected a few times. CDR3 sequence: CSARRLSEAFF. For the CDR3, the DNA is TGCAGTGCTAGAAGGCTCTCGGAAGCTTTCTTT. This chain joins TRBV20-1 and TRBJ1-1; D gene ambiguous. Per the germline V gene, CDR1 is DFQATT and CDR2 is SNEGSKA (reference sequence). There are 11 residues in the CDR3. V shed 2 bases and J shed 8 bases, with 9 bases lying between them.

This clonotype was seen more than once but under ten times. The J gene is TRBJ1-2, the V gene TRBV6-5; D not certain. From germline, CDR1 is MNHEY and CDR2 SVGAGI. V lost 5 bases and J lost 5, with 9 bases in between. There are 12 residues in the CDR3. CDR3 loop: CASSDTLYGYTF. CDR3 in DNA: TGTGCCAGCAGTGACACCCTATATGGCTACACCTTC.

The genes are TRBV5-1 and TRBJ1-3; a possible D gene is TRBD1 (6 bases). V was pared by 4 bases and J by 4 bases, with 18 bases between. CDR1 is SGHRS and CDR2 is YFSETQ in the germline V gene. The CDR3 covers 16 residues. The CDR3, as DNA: TGCGCCAGCAGCCCATCCGGAGCAGGGGTGGGAAACACCATATATTTT. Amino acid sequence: CASSPSGAGVGNTIYF.

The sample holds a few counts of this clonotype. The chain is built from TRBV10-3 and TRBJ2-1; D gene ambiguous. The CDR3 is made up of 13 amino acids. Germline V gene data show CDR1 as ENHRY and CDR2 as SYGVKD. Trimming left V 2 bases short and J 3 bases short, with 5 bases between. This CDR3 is CAISEARYNEQFF. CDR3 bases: TGTGCCATCAGTGAGGCCCGCTACAATGAGCAGTTCTTC.

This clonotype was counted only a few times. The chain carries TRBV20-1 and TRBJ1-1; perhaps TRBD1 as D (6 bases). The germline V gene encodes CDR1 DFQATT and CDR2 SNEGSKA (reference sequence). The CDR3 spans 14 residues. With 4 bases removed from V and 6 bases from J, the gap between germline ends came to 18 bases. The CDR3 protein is CSATMGAPGPEAFF. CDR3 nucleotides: TGCAGTGCTACCATGGGGGCCCCCGGCCCTGAAGCTTTCTTT.

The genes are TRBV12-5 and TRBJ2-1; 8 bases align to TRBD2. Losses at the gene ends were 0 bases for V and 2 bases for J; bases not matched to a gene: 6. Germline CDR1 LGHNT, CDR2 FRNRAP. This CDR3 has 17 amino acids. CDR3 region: CASGLVLGGGTYNEQFF. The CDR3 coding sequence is TGTGCTAGTGGTTTGGTACTTGGCGGGGGGACCTACAATGAGCAGTTCTTC.